This T cell receptor beta chain came from a study of PD-1 blockade in classical Hodgkin lymphoma. General study results and limits: CD4+ but not CD8+ TCR diversity rose significantly by C4D1.

Here immunoSEQ multiplex PCR was the method, and the copy in TCRdb shows in-frame clones only, minus some. The profile shows 45,000 to 55,000 clones, over 70% of them singletons. Deletions cut 2 bases from V and 1 base from J, with 6 bases between. There are 14 residues in the CDR3. Germline V gives CDR1 MNHEY, CDR2 SVGAGI. This clone was picked up one time. Its target is unknown. The patients all showed relapse after autologous stem cell transplantation, while their brentuximab vedotin exposure varied. The rearrangement uses TRBV6-5 and TRBJ1-5; D gene unclear. This receptor was taken from a human donor with classical Hodgkin lymphoma. The source was peripheral blood mononuclear cells (PBMCs), collected at baseline. The CDR3 nucleotides read TGTGCCAGCAGTTACAGTTACAGCAATCAGCCCCAGCATTTT. Translating gives CASSYSYSNQPQHF.